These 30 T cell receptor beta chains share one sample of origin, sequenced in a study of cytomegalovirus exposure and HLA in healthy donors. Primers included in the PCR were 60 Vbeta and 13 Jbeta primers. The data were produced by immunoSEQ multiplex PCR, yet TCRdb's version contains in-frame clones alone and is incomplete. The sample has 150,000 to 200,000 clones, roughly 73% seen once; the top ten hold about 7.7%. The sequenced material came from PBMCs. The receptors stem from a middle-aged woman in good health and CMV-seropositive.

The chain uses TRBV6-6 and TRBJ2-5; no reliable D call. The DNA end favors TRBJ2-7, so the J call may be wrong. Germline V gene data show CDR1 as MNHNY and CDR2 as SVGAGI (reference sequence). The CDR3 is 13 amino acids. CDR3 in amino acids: CASSYSILHEQYF. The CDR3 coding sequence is TGTGCCAGCAGTTACTCGATCCTGCACGAGCAGTACTTC.

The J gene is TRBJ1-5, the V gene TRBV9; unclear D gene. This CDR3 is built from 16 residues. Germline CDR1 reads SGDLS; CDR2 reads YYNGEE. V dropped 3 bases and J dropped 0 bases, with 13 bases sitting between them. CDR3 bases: TGTGCCAGCAGCGGAGGAGGTCCCTATAGCAATCAGCCCCAGCATTTT. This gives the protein CASSGGGPYSNQPQHF. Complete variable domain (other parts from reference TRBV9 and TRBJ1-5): DSGVTQTPKHLITATGQRVTLRCSPRSGDLSVYWYQQSLDQGLQFLIQYYNGEERAKGNILERFSAQQFPDLHSELNLSSLELGDSALYFCASSGGGPYSNQPQHFGDGTRLSIL.

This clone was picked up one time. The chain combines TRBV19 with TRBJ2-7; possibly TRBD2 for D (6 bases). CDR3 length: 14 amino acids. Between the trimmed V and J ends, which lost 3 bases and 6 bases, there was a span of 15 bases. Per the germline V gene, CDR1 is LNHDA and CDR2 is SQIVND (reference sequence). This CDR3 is CASSILGQGGEQYF. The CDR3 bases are TGTGCCAGTAGTATTCTCGGGCAGGGAGGCGAGCAGTACTTC. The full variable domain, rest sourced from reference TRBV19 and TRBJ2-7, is DGGITQSPKYLFRKEGQNVTLSCEQNLNHDAMYWYRQDPGQGLRLIYYSQIVNDFQKGDIAEGYSVSREKKESFPLTVTSAQKNPTAFYLCASSILGQGGEQYFGPGTRLTVT.

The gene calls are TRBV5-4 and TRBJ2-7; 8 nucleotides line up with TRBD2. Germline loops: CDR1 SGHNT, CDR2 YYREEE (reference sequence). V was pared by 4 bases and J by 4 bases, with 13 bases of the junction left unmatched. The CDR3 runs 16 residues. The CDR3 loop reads CASSVGGPGGSYEQYF. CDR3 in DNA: TGTGCCAGCAGCGTTGGAGGGCCGGGAGGGAGTTACGAGCAGTACTTC.

CDR3 protein: CSPLRDYEQYF. As DNA, the CDR3 is TGCAGTCCCCTCAGGGACTACGAGCAGTACTTC. J is TRBJ2-7 and V is TRBV20-1; D is perhaps TRBD1 (5 bases). The CDR3 runs 11 residues. Trimming took off 8 bases at V and 3 bases at J, with 11 bases between the two ends. Germline CDR1 and CDR2: DFQATT and SNEGSKA (reference sequence).

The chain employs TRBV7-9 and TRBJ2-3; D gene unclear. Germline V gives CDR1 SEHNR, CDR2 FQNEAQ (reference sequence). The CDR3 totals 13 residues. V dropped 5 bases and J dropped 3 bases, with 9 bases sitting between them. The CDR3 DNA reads TGTGCCAGCAGCGCCCGGAGTACAGATACGCAGTATTTT. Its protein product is CASSARSTDTQYF. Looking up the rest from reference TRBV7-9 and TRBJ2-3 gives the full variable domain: DTGVSQNPRHKITKRGQNVTFRCDPISEHNRLYWYRQTLGQGPEFLTYFQNEAQLEKSRLLSDRFSAERPKGSFSTLEIQRTEQGDSAMYLCASSARSTDTQYFGPGTRLTVL.

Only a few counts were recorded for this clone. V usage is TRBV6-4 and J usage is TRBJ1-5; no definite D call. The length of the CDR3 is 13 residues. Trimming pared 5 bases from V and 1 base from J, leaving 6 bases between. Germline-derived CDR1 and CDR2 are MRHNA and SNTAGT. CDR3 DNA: TGTGCCAGCAGTATAGAAAGCAATCAGCCCCAGCATTTT. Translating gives CASSIESNQPQHF.

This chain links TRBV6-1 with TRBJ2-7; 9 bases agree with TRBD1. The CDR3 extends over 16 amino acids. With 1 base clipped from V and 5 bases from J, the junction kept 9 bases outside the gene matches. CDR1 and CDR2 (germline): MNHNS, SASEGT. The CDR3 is CASSEGSGTGSHEQYF. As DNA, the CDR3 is TGTGCCAGCAGTGAAGGGTCCGGGACAGGGTCTCACGAGCAGTACTTC.

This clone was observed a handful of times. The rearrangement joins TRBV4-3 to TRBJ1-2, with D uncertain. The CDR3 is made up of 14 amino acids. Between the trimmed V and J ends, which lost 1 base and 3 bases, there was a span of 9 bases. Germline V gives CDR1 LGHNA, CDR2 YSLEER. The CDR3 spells CASSQGGRDYGYTF. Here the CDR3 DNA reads TGCGCCAGCAGCCAAGGAGGGCGGGACTATGGCTACACCTTC.

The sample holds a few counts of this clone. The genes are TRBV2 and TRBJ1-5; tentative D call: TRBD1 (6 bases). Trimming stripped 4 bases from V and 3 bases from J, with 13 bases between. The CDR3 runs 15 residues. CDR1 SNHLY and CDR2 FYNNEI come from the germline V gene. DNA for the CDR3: TGTGCCAGCAGTGGATACAGGGCTAACAATCAGCCCCAGCATTTT. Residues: CASSGYRANNQPQHF.

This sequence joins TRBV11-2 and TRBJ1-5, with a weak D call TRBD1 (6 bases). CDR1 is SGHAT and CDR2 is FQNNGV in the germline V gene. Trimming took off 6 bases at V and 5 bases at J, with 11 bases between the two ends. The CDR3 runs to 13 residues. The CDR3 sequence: CASSLDRYQPQHF. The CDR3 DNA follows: TGTGCCAGCAGTCTGGACAGATATCAGCCCCAGCATTTT.

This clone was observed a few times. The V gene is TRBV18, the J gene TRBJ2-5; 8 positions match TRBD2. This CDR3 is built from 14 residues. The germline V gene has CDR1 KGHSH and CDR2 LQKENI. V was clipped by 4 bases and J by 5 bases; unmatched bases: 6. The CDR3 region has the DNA TGTGCCAGCTCACTCGGACTAGCCCCCGAGACCCAGTACTTC. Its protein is CASSLGLAPETQYF.

The CDR3 region is CASSFTGAQTQYF. The CDR3 DNA reads as TGTGCCAGCAGCTTTACAGGGGCACAGACCCAGTACTTC. The genes are TRBV7-9 and TRBJ2-5, with 7 nucleotides matching TRBD1. V gave up 3 bases and J gave up 6 bases; unmatched junction bases: 4. Germline assignment: CDR1 SEHNR and CDR2 FQNEAQ (reference sequence). The CDR3 is 13 amino acids.

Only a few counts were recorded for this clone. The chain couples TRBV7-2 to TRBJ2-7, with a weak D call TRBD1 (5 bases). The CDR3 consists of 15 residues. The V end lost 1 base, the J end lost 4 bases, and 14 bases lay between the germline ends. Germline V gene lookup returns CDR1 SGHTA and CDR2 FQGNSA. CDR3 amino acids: CASSLVQGLNYEQYF. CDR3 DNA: TGTGCCAGCAGCTTAGTGCAGGGCTTAAATTACGAGCAGTACTTC.

The CDR3 sequence is CASSRPGQIHEQYF. In DNA, the CDR3 is TGTGCCAGCAGTAGGCCAGGCCAAATCCACGAGCAGTACTTC. The chain has TRBV25-1 and TRBJ2-7; D gene ambiguous. Germline V gives CDR1 MGHDK, CDR2 SYGVNS. This CDR3 has 14 amino acids. V lost 5 bases and J lost 5, with 16 bases in between.

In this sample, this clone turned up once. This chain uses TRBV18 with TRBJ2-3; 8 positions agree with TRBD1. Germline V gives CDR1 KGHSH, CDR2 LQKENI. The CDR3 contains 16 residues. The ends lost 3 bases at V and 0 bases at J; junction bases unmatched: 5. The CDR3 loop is CASSPVQGGSTDTQYF. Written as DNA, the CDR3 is TGTGCCAGCTCACCGGTACAGGGGGGTAGCACAGATACGCAGTATTTT. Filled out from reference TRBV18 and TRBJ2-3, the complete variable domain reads NAGVMQNPRHLVRRRGQEARLRCSPMKGHSHVYWYRQLPEEGLKFMVYLQKENIIDESGMPKERFSAEFPKEGPSILRIQQVVRGDSAAYFCASSPVQGGSTDTQYFGPGTRLTVL.

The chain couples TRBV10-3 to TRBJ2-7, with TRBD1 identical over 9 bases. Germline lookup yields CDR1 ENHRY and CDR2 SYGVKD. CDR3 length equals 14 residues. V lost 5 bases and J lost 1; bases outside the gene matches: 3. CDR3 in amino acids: CAISRQGDSYEQYF. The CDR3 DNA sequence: TGTGCCATCAGTAGACAGGGGGATTCCTACGAGCAGTACTTC.

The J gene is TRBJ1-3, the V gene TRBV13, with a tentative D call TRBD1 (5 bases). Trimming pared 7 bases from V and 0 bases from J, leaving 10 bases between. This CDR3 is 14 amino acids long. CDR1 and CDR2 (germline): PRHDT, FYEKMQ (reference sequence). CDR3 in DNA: TGTGCCAGCACCACCAGGGACTCTGGAAACACCATATATTTT. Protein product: CASTTRDSGNTIYF.

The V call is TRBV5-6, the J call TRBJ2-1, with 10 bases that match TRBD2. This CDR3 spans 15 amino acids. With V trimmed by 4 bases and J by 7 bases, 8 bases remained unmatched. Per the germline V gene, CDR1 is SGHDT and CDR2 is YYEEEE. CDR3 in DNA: TGTGCCAGCAGCCTCACTAGCGGGAACGTGAATGAGCAGTTCTTC. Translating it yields CASSLTSGNVNEQFF. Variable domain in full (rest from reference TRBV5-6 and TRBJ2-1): DAGVTQSPTHLIKTRGQQVTLRCSPKSGHDTVSWYQQALGQGPQFIFQYYEEEERQRGNFPDRFSGHQFPNYSSELNVNALLLGDSALYLCASSLTSGNVNEQFFGPGTRLTVL.

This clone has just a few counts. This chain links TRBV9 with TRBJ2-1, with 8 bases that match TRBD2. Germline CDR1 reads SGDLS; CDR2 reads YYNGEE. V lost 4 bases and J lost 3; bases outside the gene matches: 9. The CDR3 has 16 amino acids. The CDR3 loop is CASSMSNAGGYNEQFF. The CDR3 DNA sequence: TGTGCCAGCAGCATGAGTAATGCGGGAGGCTACAATGAGCAGTTCTTC.

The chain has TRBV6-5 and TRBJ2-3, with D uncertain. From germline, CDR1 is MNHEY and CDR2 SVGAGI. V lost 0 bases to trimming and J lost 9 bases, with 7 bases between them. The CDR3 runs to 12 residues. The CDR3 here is CASSYSSGTQYF. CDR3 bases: TGTGCCAGCAGTTACTCCTCAGGCACGCAGTATTTT.

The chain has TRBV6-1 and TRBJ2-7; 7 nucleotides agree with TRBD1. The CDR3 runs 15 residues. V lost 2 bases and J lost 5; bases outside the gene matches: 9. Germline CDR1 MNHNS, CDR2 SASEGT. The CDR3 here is CASSELGGWGNEQYF. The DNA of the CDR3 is TGTGCCAGCAGTGAATTAGGGGGCTGGGGCAACGAGCAGTACTTC.

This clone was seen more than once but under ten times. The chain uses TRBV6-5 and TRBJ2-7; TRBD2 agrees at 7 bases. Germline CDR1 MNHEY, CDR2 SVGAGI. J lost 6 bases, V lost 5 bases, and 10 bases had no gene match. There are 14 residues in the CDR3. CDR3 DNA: TGTGCCAGCAGTGCCCGCGGGAGTCGCCCCGAGCAGTACTTC. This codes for CASSARGSRPEQYF.

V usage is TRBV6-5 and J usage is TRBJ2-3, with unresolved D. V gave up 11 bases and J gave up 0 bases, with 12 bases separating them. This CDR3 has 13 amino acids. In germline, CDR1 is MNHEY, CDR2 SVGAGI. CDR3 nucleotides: TGTGCCGGAGCCGTTTTTAGCACAGATACGCAGTATTTT. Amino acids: CAGAVFSTDTQYF.

DNA of the CDR3: TGCAGCGTCGGGAGGGCCTACGAGCAGTACTTC. Protein product: CSVGRAYEQYF. The chain couples TRBV29-1 to TRBJ2-7, with 8 bases lining up with TRBD2. With V trimmed by 6 bases and J by 2 bases, 0 bases remained unmatched. Germline V gene lookup returns CDR1 SQVTM and CDR2 ANQGSEA. CDR3 length: 11 residues.

The CDR3 sequence is CASSPSAGQVALYGYTF. Here the CDR3 DNA reads TGTGCCAGCAGCCCCTCTGCGGGACAGGTGGCCCTATATGGCTACACCTTC. J is TRBJ1-2 and V is TRBV7-3; 8 nucleotides agree with TRBD1. The V segment lost 5 bases and the J segment 5 bases; nucleotides outside the gene matches: 16. This CDR3 region has 17 residues. Germline V gene sequence: CDR1 SGHTA, CDR2 FQGTGA.

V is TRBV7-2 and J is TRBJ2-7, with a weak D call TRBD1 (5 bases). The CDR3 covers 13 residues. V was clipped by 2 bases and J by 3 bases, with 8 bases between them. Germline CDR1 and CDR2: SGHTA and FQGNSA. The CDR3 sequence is CASSLTDSYEQYF. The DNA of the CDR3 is TGTGCCAGCAGCTTAACAGACAGCTACGAGCAGTACTTC.

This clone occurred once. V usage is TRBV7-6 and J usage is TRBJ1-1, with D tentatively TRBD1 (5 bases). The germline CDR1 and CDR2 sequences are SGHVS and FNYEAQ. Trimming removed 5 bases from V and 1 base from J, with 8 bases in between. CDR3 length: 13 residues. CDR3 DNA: TGTGCCAGCAGCGTAACAGGGAACACTGAAGCTTTCTTT. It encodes CASSVTGNTEAFF.

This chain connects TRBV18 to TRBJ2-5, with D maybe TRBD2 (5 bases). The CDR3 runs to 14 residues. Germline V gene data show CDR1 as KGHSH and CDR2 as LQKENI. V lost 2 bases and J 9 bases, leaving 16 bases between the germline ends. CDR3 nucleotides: TGTGCCAGCTCACCAGTCCCCGAGGAGGTGGCCCAGTACTTC. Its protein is CASSPVPEEVAQYF.

The CDR3 coding sequence is TGTGCCAGCAGCCTACTAGCGGGAGGGCCGGGTGAGCAGTTCTTC. This codes for CASSLLAGGPGEQFF. The V gene is TRBV11-2, the J gene TRBJ2-1; TRBD2 matches 13 bases. J was trimmed by 9 bases and V by 5 bases; bases with no gene match: 7. CDR3 length: 15 residues. CDR1 is SGHAT and CDR2 is FQNNGV in the germline V gene.